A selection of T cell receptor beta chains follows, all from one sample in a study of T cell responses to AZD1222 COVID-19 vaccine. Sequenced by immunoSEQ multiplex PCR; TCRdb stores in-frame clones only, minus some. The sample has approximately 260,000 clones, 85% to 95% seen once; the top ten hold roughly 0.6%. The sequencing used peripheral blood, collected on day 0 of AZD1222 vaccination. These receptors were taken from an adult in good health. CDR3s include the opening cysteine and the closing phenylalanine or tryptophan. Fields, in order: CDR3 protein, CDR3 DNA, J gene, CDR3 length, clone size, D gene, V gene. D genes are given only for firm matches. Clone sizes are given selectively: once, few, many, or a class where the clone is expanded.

CASSLGGSDTQYF TGTGCCAGCAGCTTAGGGGGATCCGATACGCAGTATTTT TRBJ2-3 13 - - TRBV7-3
CASSFKNTEAFF TGCGCCAGCAGCTTCAAAAACACTGAAGCTTTCTTT TRBJ1-1 12 - - TRBV5-1
CASSSGLFSGDTQYF TGTGCCAGCAGCTCCGGACTTTTTTCGGGAGATACGCAGTATTTT TRBJ2-3 15 - - TRBV7-3
CASRAPYEQYF TGTGCCAGCAGGGCCCCATACGAGCAGTACTTC TRBJ2-7 11 - - TRBV6-5
CASSFIGEVKQYF TGTGCCAGCAGCTTTATCGGGGAAGTCAAGCAGTACTTC TRBJ2-7 13 - - TRBV11-1
CASSERQGGEWEQFF TGTGCCAGCAGTGAGCGACAGGGGGGTGAATGGGAGCAGTTCTTC TRBJ2-1 15 - TRBD1 TRBV2
CASSPNRGETEAFF TGTGCCAGCAGCCCGAACAGGGGAGAGACTGAAGCTTTCTTT TRBJ1-1 14 - TRBD1 TRBV7-2
CASSQEGSPLHF TGTGCCAGCAGCCAAGAGGGGTCACCCCTCCACTTT TRBJ1-6 12 - - TRBV3-1/TRBV3-2
CASSSPGGEQFF TGTGCCAGCAGCTCCCCCGGCGGAGAGCAGTTCTTC TRBJ2-1 12 - - TRBV7-2
CASSAGTGVGTEAFF TGTGCCAGCAGCGCTGGTACAGGGGTAGGAACTGAAGCTTTCTTT TRBJ1-1 15 - TRBD1 TRBV5-4
CASSRSQGIGELFF TGCGCCAGCAGCCGATCACAGGGAATCGGGGAGCTGTTTTTT TRBJ2-2 14 - - TRBV4-1
CASSFLAGSSYEQYF TGTGCCAGCAGTTTCTTAGCGGGAAGCTCCTACGAGCAGTACTTC TRBJ2-7 15 - TRBD2 TRBV28
CASSIRSWGGTGELFF TGTGCCAGTAGTATCCGGTCTTGGGGAGGAACCGGGGAGCTGTTTTTT TRBJ2-2 16 - - TRBV19
CASSSGRRFGEKLFF TGTGCCAGCAGCTCAGGGCGGAGGTTTGGGGAAAAACTGTTTTTT TRBJ1-4 15 few - TRBV7-8
CASSFQGNSPLHF TGTGCCAGCAGTTTTCAGGGAAATTCACCCCTCCACTTT TRBJ1-6 13 - - TRBV28
CASRLGPYEQYF TGCGCCAGCAGGCTAGGGCCCTACGAGCAGTACTTC TRBJ2-7 12 - - TRBV5-1
CASSQRRAKYVGYTF TGTGCCAGCAGCCAAAGGAGGGCCAAGTATGTTGGCTACACCTTC TRBJ1-2 15 - - TRBV3-1/TRBV3-2
CASSIGGRDTEAFF TGTGCCAGTAGTATCGGTGGCCGAGACACTGAAGCTTTCTTT TRBJ1-1 14 - - TRBV19
CASSRERQETQYF TGTGCCAGCAGTCGGGAGAGGCAGGAGACCCAGTACTTC TRBJ2-5 13 - - TRBV2
CASSVQGGTGELFF TGTGCCAGCAGCGTACAGGGAGGCACCGGGGAGCTGTTTTTT TRBJ2-2 14 - - TRBV9
CASCTGPPNQPQHF TGTGCCAGCTGTACAGGGCCCCCCAATCAGCCCCAGCATTTT TRBJ1-5 14 - - TRBV28
CASSLQEGSQYF TGTGCCAGCAGTTTACAGGAGGGATCCCAGTATTTT TRBJ2-3 12 - - TRBV12-3/TRBV12-4
CASSDRGETEAFF TGTGCCAGTAGCGACAGGGGTGAGACTGAAGCTTTCTTT TRBJ1-1 13 - TRBD1 TRBV19
CASSQRTQDTQYF TGTGCCAGCTCCCAGCGGACTCAAGATACGCAGTATTTT TRBJ2-3 13 - - TRBV7-3
CASSLVAGQPQHF TGTGCCAGCAGCTTAGTGGCCGGCCAGCCCCAGCATTTT TRBJ1-5 13 - - TRBV11-1
CASSLGIKRTLHF TGTGCCAGCAGTTTAGGGATTAAAAGAACCCTCCACTTT TRBJ1-6 13 - - TRBV28
CASSLTKAGGPYEQYF TGTGCCAGCAGCTTAACCAAAGCGGGGGGGCCTTACGAGCAGTACTTC TRBJ2-7 16 - TRBD2 TRBV7-3
CASSLQSGYTF TGTGCCAGCAGCCTACAAAGCGGCTACACCTTC TRBJ1-2 11 - - TRBV5-6
CASSARGTTTEAFF TGTGCCAGTAGTGCCCGAGGTACTACAACTGAAGCTTTCTTT TRBJ1-1 14 - - TRBV19
CASSSQGYNEQFF TGTGCCAGCAGCTCACAGGGTTACAATGAGCAGTTCTTC TRBJ2-1 13 once - TRBV7-2
CASSKSGGLEQYF TGTGCCAGCAGCAAATCGGGGGGGCTGGAGCAGTACTTC TRBJ2-7 13 - - TRBV21-1
CASTPGLAFDEQFF TGCGCCAGCACTCCGGGACTAGCGTTTGATGAGCAGTTCTTC TRBJ2-1 14 once TRBD2 TRBV5-1